These 21 T cell receptor beta chains were sequenced from one sample in a study of chemoradiotherapy in HPV16-positive cancers. Sequencing was performed with immunoSEQ multiplex PCR; in TCRdb, only in-frame clones are kept and a portion is missing. The repertoire consists of a few thousand clones, with 93% occurring once and the leading ten covering approximately 4%. This specimen was collected from a patient who underwent chemoradiotherapy. Receptors originate from a human donor with HPV-associated anogenital cancer.

This chain connects TRBV5-1 to TRBJ1-4; no clear D gene. The length of the CDR3 is 15 residues. Germline V gene sequence: CDR1 SGHRS, CDR2 YFSETQ. Trimming shortened V by 0 bases and J by 4 bases, and 10 bases separated the two germline ends. The CDR3 DNA reads as TGCGCCAGCAGCTTGGCAGGAGCAAGTAATGAAAAACTGTTTTTT. It translates to CASSLAGASNEKLFF.

This chain links TRBV27 with TRBJ2-1; D assignment may be TRBD1 or TRBD2 (5 bases each). Germline V CDR1 and CDR2: MNHEY, SMNVEV (reference sequence). CDR3 size: 15 residues. Trimming left V 3 bases short and J 4 bases short, with 13 bases between. The CDR3 sequence: CASSLGVHSYNEQFF. In DNA, the CDR3 is TGTGCCAGCAGTTTGGGGGTCCATTCTTACAATGAGCAGTTCTTC.

This sequence joins TRBV19 and TRBJ2-3; 9 nucleotides agree with TRBD1. Germline trimming cut 4 bases from V and 0 bases from J; bases unmatched to any gene: 5. The CDR3 length is 16 residues. Per the germline V gene, CDR1 is LNHDA and CDR2 is SQIVND (reference sequence). The CDR3 sequence is CASSRGTGRSTDTQYF. CDR3 in DNA: TGTGCCAGTAGTAGGGGGACAGGGCGGAGCACAGATACGCAGTATTTT. The full variable domain, in which reference TRBV19 and TRBJ2-3 provide the parts outside the CDR3, is DGGITQSPKYLFRKEGQNVTLSCEQNLNHDAMYWYRQDPGQGLRLIYYSQIVNDFQKGDIAEGYSVSREKKESFPLTVTSAQKNPTAFYLCASSRGTGRSTDTQYFGPGTRLTVL.

The chain is built from TRBV20-1 and TRBJ1-1; D not certain. V shed 4 bases and J shed 1 base, with 4 bases lying between them. In germline, CDR1 is DFQATT, CDR2 SNEGSKA (reference sequence). This CDR3 region has 11 residues. The CDR3 loop reads CSAITNTEAFF. The CDR3, as DNA: TGCAGTGCTATTACGAACACTGAAGCTTTCTTT.

The rearrangement uses TRBV5-4 and TRBJ2-1; D is tentatively TRBD1 or TRBD2 (5 bases each). The germline V gene encodes CDR1 SGHNT and CDR2 YYREEE (reference sequence). The length of the CDR3 is 15 residues. Trimming pared 2 bases from V and 9 bases from J, leaving 18 bases between. The CDR3 is CASSFGRGVGVEQFF. CDR3 nucleotides: TGTGCCAGCAGCTTTGGTAGAGGGGTTGGTGTTGAGCAGTTCTTC.

The chain combines TRBV20-1 with TRBJ1-1; 7 positions match TRBD1. The trim removed 7 bases at V and 1 base at J, leaving 0 bases unmatched. The CDR3 consists of 11 residues. Germline-derived CDR1 and CDR2 are DFQATT and SNEGSKA (reference sequence). The CDR3 bases are TGCAGTGGACAGGGGAACACTGAAGCTTTCTTT. This sequence encodes CSGQGNTEAFF.

This sequence joins TRBV5-8 and TRBJ2-6; 7 bases are shared with TRBD1. V lost 6 bases, J lost 3 bases, and 3 bases stayed unmatched. The germline gives CDR1 SGHTS, CDR2 YDEGEE. The CDR3 contains 14 residues. CDR3 sequence reads: CASKQGVGANVLTF. CDR3 nucleotides: TGTGCCAGCAAGCAGGGGGTTGGGGCCAACGTCCTGACTTTC.

The rearrangement uses TRBV5-1 and TRBJ2-1; unclear D gene. This CDR3 has 15 amino acids. Germline CDR1 and CDR2: SGHRS and YFSETQ. Trimming left V 2 bases short and J 3 bases short, with 12 bases between. DNA of the CDR3: TGCGCCAGCAGCTTTCGGGCTACGTTCTACAATGAGCAGTTCTTC. Amino acids: CASSFRATFYNEQFF.

This clone has a handful of counts. The J gene is TRBJ2-2, the V gene TRBV6-5, with D uncertain. V was trimmed by 2 bases and J by 3 bases, leaving 7 bases between them. Per the germline V gene, CDR1 is MNHEY and CDR2 is SVGAGI. The CDR3 loop spans 14 amino acids. The CDR3 reads CASSYGPHTGELFF. The CDR3 nucleotides read TGTGCCAGCAGTTACGGGCCTCACACCGGGGAGCTGTTTTTT.

The chain uses TRBV6-1 and TRBJ2-6, with D tentatively TRBD1 (6 bases). V was clipped by 7 bases and J by 3 bases, with 10 bases between them. CDR1 and CDR2 from the germline V gene are MNHNS and SASEGT. The CDR3 is made up of 14 amino acids. CDR3 region: CASTPGDGANVLTF. The CDR3 nucleotides read TGTGCCAGCACTCCAGGGGATGGGGCCAACGTCCTGACTTTC.

The genes are TRBV19 and TRBJ1-1; D is unresolved. Germline CDR1 and CDR2: LNHDA and SQIVND (reference sequence). V was shortened by 8 bases and J by 1 base, with 11 bases between the two germline ends. CDR3 length: 13 amino acids. The CDR3 DNA reads TGTGCCAGTGAGTCGCGGGAGAACACTGAAGCTTTCTTT. Its translation: CASESRENTEAFF.

V usage is TRBV6-1 and J usage is TRBJ2-7, with 7 nucleotides matching TRBD2. CDR1 MNHNS and CDR2 SASEGT come from the germline V gene. Unmatched junction bases numbered 7, after V lost 5 bases and J lost 0 bases. This CDR3 has 15 residues. CDR3 sequence (DNA): TGTGCCAGCAGTAGGGAGGGCAGGAGCTCCTACGAGCAGTACTTC. This codes for CASSREGRSSYEQYF.

V gene TRBV2 combines with J gene TRBJ2-1; TRBD2 aligns across 15 bases. CDR1 SNHLY and CDR2 FYNNEI come from the germline V gene. V trimming: 5 bases; J trimming: 9 bases; junction bases outside the gene matches: 8. This CDR3 has 16 residues. CDR3 in amino acids: CASSSAGLAGGAEQFF. CDR3 coding DNA: TGTGCCAGCAGTTCGGCAGGACTAGCGGGGGGGGCTGAGCAGTTCTTC.

The V and J genes are TRBV30 and TRBJ1-2; D call uncertain. This CDR3 is built from 15 residues. Germline CDR1 reads GTSNPN; CDR2 reads SVGIG (reference sequence). The V and J ends lost 1 base and 4 bases respectively, with 16 bases between them. This CDR3 is CAWSAPNYEIYGYTF. CDR3 nucleotide sequence: TGTGCCTGGAGTGCCCCAAACTATGAGATCTATGGCTACACCTTC.

The chain joins TRBV5-4 to TRBJ2-3; 8 bases are a match to TRBD2. V was clipped by 4 bases and J by 6 bases; unmatched bases: 13. The CDR3 is made up of 16 amino acids. Germline V CDR1 and CDR2: SGHNT, YYREEE (reference sequence). CDR3 protein: CASSLGWRGAGDTQYF. The DNA for the CDR3 is TGTGCCAGCAGCCTAGGGTGGCGGGGGGCCGGGGATACGCAGTATTTT. The full variable domain, completed using reference TRBV5-4 and TRBJ2-3, is ETGVTQSPTHLIKTRGQQVTLRCSSQSGHNTVSWYQQALGQGPQFIFQYYREEENGRGNFPPRFSGLQFPNYSSELNVNALELDDSALYLCASSLGWRGAGDTQYFGPGTRLTVL.

This rearrangement joins TRBV18 to TRBJ1-2, with TRBD1 as a possible D gene (5 bases). This CDR3 comprises 14 residues. The germline V gene has CDR1 KGHSH and CDR2 LQKENI. Trimming cost V 3 bases and J 3 bases, with 11 bases left between them. The CDR3 DNA sequence: TGTGCCAGCTCACCGCGGATGGGGGACTATGGCTACACCTTC. Translated, it gives CASSPRMGDYGYTF.

The rearrangement uses TRBV29-1 and TRBJ1-3, with D unclear. This CDR3 has 12 amino acids. CDR1 SQVTM and CDR2 ANQGSEA come from the germline V gene. V was clipped by 7 bases and J by 0 bases, with 7 bases between them. This chain's CDR3 is CSALSSGNTIYF. The CDR3 DNA is TGCAGCGCCCTATCCTCTGGAAACACCATATATTTT.

The genes are TRBV7-9 and TRBJ1-5; 9 nucleotides agree with TRBD1. J gave up 7 bases and V 5 bases, and 6 bases lay outside the gene matches. The CDR3 has 14 residues. Germline V gene sequence: CDR1 SEHNR, CDR2 FQNEAQ (reference sequence). This CDR3 is CASSGTGPNQPQHF. The CDR3 DNA is TGTGCCAGCAGCGGGACAGGGCCCAACCAGCCCCAGCATTTT.

Only one count was recorded for this clone. The V gene is TRBV19, the J gene TRBJ1-5; a possible D gene is TRBD1 (5 bases). Germline CDR1 and CDR2: LNHDA and SQIVND (reference sequence). The CDR3 sequence is 15 residues long. The V end lost 1 base, the J end lost 4 bases, and 11 bases lay between the germline ends. CDR3 in amino acids: CASSIVGLANQPQHF. Written as DNA, the CDR3 is TGTGCCAGTAGTATAGTGGGGCTAGCAAATCAGCCCCAGCATTTT.

The chain is built from TRBV19 and TRBJ1-6, with a possible D match to TRBD1 (6 bases). With 11 bases removed from V and 8 bases from J, the gap between germline ends came to 19 bases. CDR1 is LNHDA, CDR2 SQIVND, per germline (reference sequence). CDR3 length: 14 residues. The CDR3: CAAMATGSDSPLHF. CDR3 bases: TGTGCCGCAATGGCGACAGGTAGCGATTCACCCCTCCACTTT.

The chain employs TRBV5-6 and TRBJ1-5, with D maybe TRBD1 (6 bases). Germline assignment: CDR1 SGHDT and CDR2 YYEEEE. V lost 4 bases, J lost 1 base, and 12 bases lay in between. This CDR3 contains 15 residues. The CDR3 DNA follows: TGTGCCAGCAGCCTAAGGGGGGACAGCAATCAGCCCCAGCATTTT. It is translated as CASSLRGDSNQPQHF.